This T cell receptor beta chain was sequenced for a study of T-cell reconstitution after alpha-beta-depleted transplantation in children. This sample's TCRbeta library carried unique molecular identifier barcodes. TCRdb reanalysed the PCR reads using MiXCR and keeps one entry per CDR3 protein. This sample has roughly 300,000 distinct CDR3 sequences, with about 9.4% found just once. The sample here was PBMCs from the stem cell graft donor, taken from the stem cell graft. This TCR came from a human donor who donated a stem cell graft to a child with acute lymphoblastic leukemia.

The CDR3 DNA reads as TGTGCCAGCAGCCGTCCAGCGTCAGGGCCAAACCGCAATGAGCAGTTCTTC. This encodes CASSRPASGPNRNEQFF. The chain is built from TRBV7-2 and TRBJ2-1; tentative D call: TRBD1 (5 bases). Germline V gene lookup returns CDR1 SGHTA and CDR2 FQGNSA. V was cut by 5 bases and J by 6 bases, with 23 bases left in between. The CDR3 has 17 residues.